Below are 16 T cell receptor beta chains sequenced from a single sample in a study of blood T cell repertoires in COVID-19. Clones were sequenced by immunoSEQ multiplex PCR, and TCRdb holds only the in-frame ones, with some missing. The sample carries approximately 210,000 clones, about four fifths recorded once. Sequenced material: peripheral blood. These TCRs come from a woman aged 45 to 65 with acute or convalescent COVID-19.

For the CDR3, the DNA is TGTGCCACCAGTGAAACGACAGGGACGAACACCGGGGAGCTGTTTTTT. Its protein product is CATSETTGTNTGELFF. The V gene is TRBV24-1, the J gene TRBJ2-2, with 7 bases matching TRBD1. CDR3 length: 16 residues. CDR1 and CDR2 from the germline V gene are KGHDR and SFDVKD. The trim removed 4 bases at V and 0 bases at J, leaving 4 bases unmatched.

The chain links TRBV5-1 to TRBJ2-7; 8 bases align to TRBD2. Germline assignment: CDR1 SGHRS and CDR2 YFSETQ. The trim removed 0 bases at V and 3 bases at J, leaving 8 bases unmatched. The CDR3 totals 16 residues. CDR3 DNA: TGCGCCAGCAGCTTGGGCCCTAGCGGGTGGAACTACGAGCAGTACTTC. Its protein product is CASSLGPSGWNYEQYF.

V usage is TRBV7-2 and J usage is TRBJ2-3; TRBD2 agrees at 9 bases. There are 15 residues in the CDR3. Germline lookup yields CDR1 SGHTA and CDR2 FQGNSA. With 1 base clipped from V and 6 bases from J, the junction kept 5 bases outside the gene matches. CDR3 DNA sequence: TGTGCCAGCAGCTTAGGCCTAGCGGGATCTGATACGCAGTATTTT. Translated: CASSLGLAGSDTQYF.

The chain links TRBV30 to TRBJ2-7, with D unresolved. Germline V lookup: CDR1 GTSNPN, CDR2 SVGIG (reference sequence). The V gene lost 0 bases and the J gene lost 0 bases, with 12 bases spanning the gap. The CDR3 has 15 residues. CDR3 in amino acids: CAWSVSLLSSYEQYF. CDR3 DNA sequence: TGTGCCTGGAGTGTCAGTCTTTTAAGCTCCTACGAGCAGTACTTC.

The chain is built from TRBV7-2 and TRBJ2-7; 8 nucleotides align to TRBD1. Trimming took 5 bases from V and 2 from J; bases not matched to a gene: 5. CDR1 is SGHTA, CDR2 FQGNSA, per germline. This CDR3 has 14 amino acids. The CDR3 nucleotides are TGTGCCAGCAGCCAAGGGACAGGACCCTACGAGCAGTACTTC. Translated, it gives CASSQGTGPYEQYF.

This clone came up once. The chain is built from TRBV10-3 and TRBJ2-7, with D perhaps TRBD2 (6 bases). V lost 0 bases and J lost 3, with 15 bases in between. The CDR3 is 16 residues long. Germline V lookup: CDR1 ENHRY, CDR2 SYGVKD. The CDR3 bases are TGTGCCATCAGTGAGTCGGGGTCTAGCGTCCTCTACGAGCAGTACTTC. Its translation: CAISESGSSVLYEQYF.

This clone was picked up a small number of times. This chain's CDR3 is CASSRLAGGGETQYF. The CDR3 nucleotides read TGTGCCAGCAGTAGACTAGCGGGAGGAGGGGAGACCCAGTACTTC. The genes are TRBV6-5 and TRBJ2-5; 13 bases are shared with TRBD2. The V segment lost 5 bases and the J segment 5 bases; nucleotides outside the gene matches: 5. Germline CDR1 MNHEY, CDR2 SVGAGI. This CDR3 is built from 15 residues.

This chain joins TRBV25-1 and TRBJ2-2; perhaps TRBD2 as D (5 bases). Trimming left V 4 bases short and J 6 bases short, with 9 bases between. From germline, CDR1 is MGHDK and CDR2 SYGVNS. The CDR3 runs to 13 residues. The CDR3 loop is CASSAQEAGELFF. In nucleotides, the CDR3 is TGTGCCAGCAGTGCCCAGGAGGCCGGGGAGCTGTTTTTT. Full variable domain (missing parts from reference TRBV25-1 and TRBJ2-2): EADIYQTPRYLVIGTGKKITLECSQTMGHDKMYWYQQDPGMELHLIHYSYGVNSTEKGDLSSESTVSRIRTEHFPLTLESARPSHTSQYLCASSAQEAGELFFGEGSRLTVL.

There are a few counts of this clone. The chain combines TRBV24-1 with TRBJ2-1; TRBD1 matches 9 bases. The CDR3 length is 16 residues. Germline V gene sequence: CDR1 KGHDR, CDR2 SFDVKD. Unmatched junction bases numbered 5, after V lost 0 bases and J lost 6 bases. CDR3 coding DNA: TGTGCCACCAGTGATTTGAGGGACAGGGACATCAATGAGCAGTTCTTC. Residues: CATSDLRDRDINEQFF.

V and J are TRBV28 and TRBJ2-2; possible D gene TRBD1, 5 bases. CDR3 length equals 15 residues. Deletions cut 5 bases from V and 6 bases from J, with 16 bases between. Per germline, CDR1 MDHEN and CDR2 SYDVKM. This chain's CDR3 is CASSLDILGPGELFF. The CDR3 DNA reads TGTGCCAGCAGTCTGGACATATTAGGTCCCGGGGAGCTGTTTTTT.

V usage is TRBV29-1 and J usage is TRBJ1-1, with D possibly TRBD1 on 5 matching bases. CDR1 and CDR2 (germline): SQVTM, ANQGSEA. This CDR3 comprises 14 residues. V gave up 7 bases and J gave up 3 bases, with 18 bases separating them. CDR3 loop: CSAWGVQGDTEAFF. The CDR3 coding sequence is TGCAGCGCATGGGGGGTCCAGGGAGACACTGAAGCTTTCTTT.

The J gene is TRBJ2-5, the V gene TRBV30; D may be TRBD1 (5 bases). Germline assignment: CDR1 GTSNPN and CDR2 SVGIG (reference sequence). This CDR3 is built from 13 residues. Deletions cut 5 bases from V and 1 base from J, with 11 bases between. In nucleotides, the CDR3 is TGTGCCTGGGAAGGGGCTATCCAAGAGACCCAGTACTTC. It codes for CAWEGAIQETQYF.

With respect to this clone: At the DNA level, this CDR3 is encoded by other sequences in the same sample as well. The chain couples TRBV5-1 to TRBJ2-1; TRBD2 aligns across 7 bases. V lost 3 bases to trimming and J lost 0 bases; unmatched junction nucleotides: 6. CDR1 SGHRS and CDR2 YFSETQ come from the germline V gene. The CDR3 extends over 16 amino acids. The CDR3 protein is CASSSSSGRSYNEQFF. CDR3 DNA sequence: TGCGCCAGCAGCTCCTCTAGCGGCCGCTCCTACAATGAGCAGTTCTTC.

The chain is built from TRBV28 and TRBJ1-2, with D possibly TRBD1 on 5 matching bases. The ends were cut back, 5 bases at V and 6 bases at J, with 13 bases in the middle. The CDR3 spans 13 residues. The germline V gene encodes CDR1 MDHEN and CDR2 SYDVKM. The chain's CDR3 is CASSRPQGHGYTF. The CDR3 nucleotides are TGTGCCAGCAGTCGTCCCCAGGGCCATGGCTACACCTTC.

V and J are TRBV5-4 and TRBJ2-1, with 7 positions matching TRBD2. This CDR3 has 15 residues. V shed 2 bases, J shed 2 bases, and the junction held 4 bases outside the gene matches. Germline V gene data show CDR1 as SGHNT and CDR2 as YYREEE (reference sequence). This chain's CDR3 is CASSLSGNTYNEQFF. CDR3 coding DNA: TGTGCCAGCAGCTTAAGCGGGAATACCTACAATGAGCAGTTCTTC.

The J gene is TRBJ1-1, the V gene TRBV5-8, with D maybe TRBD1 (5 bases). This CDR3 region has 13 residues. Looked up from germline, CDR1 is SGHTS and CDR2 is YDEGEE. V dropped 1 base and J dropped 2 bases, with 6 bases sitting between them. The CDR3 nucleotides are TGTGCCAGCAGCTTGAGGGGAAACACTGAAGCTTTCTTT. Protein: CASSLRGNTEAFF. Full variable domain (outside the CDR3, taken from reference TRBV5-8 and TRBJ1-1): EAGVTQSPTHLIKTRGQQATLRCSPISGHTSVYWYQQALGLGLQFLLWYDEGEERNRGNFPPRFSGRQFPNYSSELNVNALELEDSALYLCASSLRGNTEAFFGQGTRLTVV.